This T cell receptor (beta chain) was observed in a study of T cell responses to AZD1222 COVID-19 vaccine. Study results and caveats: Two AZD1222 doses significantly raised spike-specific TCR breadth and depth over controls. Reportedly, nearly half the spike-specific TCRs target unmutated variant regions.

The CDR3 has 15 amino acids. Germline CDR1 SGHRS, CDR2 YFSETQ. V was pared by 0 bases and J by 4 bases, with 13 bases between. Points on this clone: The antigen is unknown.

Only in-frame clones appear in the TCRdb table, and some are missing; sequencing was by immunoSEQ multiplex PCR. The sample lists about 120,000 clones, approximately 91% occurring once. The rearrangement links TRBV5-1 to TRBJ1-2; D unclear. The material was peripheral blood, obtained on day 0 of AZD1222 vaccination. The sequence came from an adult in good health. CDR3 protein: CASSLEGLGPYGYTF. The CDR3 DNA follows: TGCGCCAGCAGCTTGGAGGGTTTAGGGCCCTATGGCTACACCTTC.